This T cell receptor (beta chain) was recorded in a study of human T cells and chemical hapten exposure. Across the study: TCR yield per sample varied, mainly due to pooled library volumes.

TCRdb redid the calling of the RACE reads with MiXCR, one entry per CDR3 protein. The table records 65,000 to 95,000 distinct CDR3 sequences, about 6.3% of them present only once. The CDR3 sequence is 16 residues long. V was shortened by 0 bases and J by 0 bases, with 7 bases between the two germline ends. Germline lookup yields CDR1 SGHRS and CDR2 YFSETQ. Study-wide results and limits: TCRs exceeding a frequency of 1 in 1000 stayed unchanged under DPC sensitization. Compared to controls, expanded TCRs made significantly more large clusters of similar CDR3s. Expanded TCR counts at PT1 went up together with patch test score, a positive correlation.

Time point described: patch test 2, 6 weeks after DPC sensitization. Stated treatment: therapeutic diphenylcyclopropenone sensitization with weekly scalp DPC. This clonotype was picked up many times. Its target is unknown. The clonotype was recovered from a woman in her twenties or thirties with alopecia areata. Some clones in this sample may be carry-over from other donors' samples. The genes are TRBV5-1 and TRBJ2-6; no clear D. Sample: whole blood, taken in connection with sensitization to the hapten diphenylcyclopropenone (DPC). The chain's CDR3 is CASSLAGRSGANVLTF. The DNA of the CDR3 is TGCGCCAGCAGCTTGGCAGGACGCTCTGGGGCCAACGTCCTGACTTTC.